These 20 T cell receptor beta chains were all obtained from the same sample, sequenced in a study of patients and donors after allogeneic stem cell transplantation (dated by TCRdb to the early 2020s). The library was built by means of RT-PCR. Sequencer: NextSeq 550. TCRdb trimmed the raw reads at Q25, called clones with MiXCR and kept productive beta chains. Entries that share a CDR3 protein sequence are merged under the most common genes and DNA. The sample table shows roughly 880,000 distinct CDR3 sequences, and 18% are seen once. Roughly 6% of the sample belongs to the ten largest clones. Sequencing used blood, either unsorted or a sorted T cell fraction (not recorded which). These receptors came from a human donor who was either an allogeneic HSCT recipient or a stem cell or donor lymphocyte infusion donor (not recorded which). It is not recorded whose cells these are; they may come from a transplant donor.

The V gene is TRBV5-6, the J gene TRBJ1-6, with a weak D call TRBD1 (5 bases). Per the germline V gene, CDR1 is SGHDT and CDR2 is YYEEEE. V was pared by 0 bases and J by 4 bases, with 8 bases between. The CDR3 totals 15 residues. CDR3 amino acids: CASSLVQGYNSPLHF. CDR3 nucleotide sequence: TGTGCCAGCAGCTTGGTTCAGGGTTATAATTCACCCCTCCACTTT. The full variable domain, with the rest looked up from reference TRBV5-6 and TRBJ1-6, is DAGVTQSPTHLIKTRGQQVTLRCSPKSGHDTVSWYQQALGQGPQFIFQYYEEEERQRGNFPDRFSGHQFPNYSSELNVNALLLGDSALYLCASSLVQGYNSPLHFGNGTRLTVT.

V and J are TRBV5-1 and TRBJ2-1; TRBD2 matches 8 bases. CDR3 length: 15 residues. Germline loops: CDR1 SGHRS, CDR2 YFSETQ. J was trimmed by 8 bases and V by 1 base; bases with no gene match: 8. For the CDR3, the DNA is TGCGCCAGCAGCTTGATCGGGAGGGCCTTGGATGAGCAGTTCTTC. Protein product: CASSLIGRALDEQFF.

This clonotype came up a few times. This chain uses TRBV7-3 with TRBJ1-1; possible D gene TRBD1, 5 bases. V lost 4 bases to trimming and J lost 1 base, with 16 bases between them. Germline V gene sequence: CDR1 SGHTA, CDR2 FQGTGA. The CDR3 loop spans 16 amino acids. For the CDR3, the DNA is TGTGCCAGCAGCTCCCCCCCCAGGGTGGCGAACACTGAAGCTTTCTTT. Translation: CASSSPPRVANTEAFF.

This chain uses TRBV6-5 with TRBJ1-6; no definite D call. From germline, CDR1 is MNHEY and CDR2 SVGAGI. Trimming removed 0 bases from V and 14 bases from J, with 14 bases in between. CDR3 size: 14 residues. CDR3 nucleotide sequence: TGTGCCAGCAGTTACTCGCTTGCCCCTAGGGCCCTCCACTTT. Translating it yields CASSYSLAPRALHF.

V usage is TRBV12-3 or TRBV12-4 and J usage is TRBJ1-5; 8 bases align to TRBD1. V lost 6 bases, J lost 4 bases, and 8 bases stayed unmatched. The CDR3 contains 15 residues. DNA of the CDR3: TGTGCCAGCAGCCACCGGACAGGGATTAATCAGCCCCAGCATTTT. The encoded protein is CASSHRTGINQPQHF.

This clonotype was recorded many times. CDR3: CASSEITGQTNNEQFF. CDR3 nucleotide sequence: TGTGCCAGCAGTGAAATAACCGGACAGACGAACAATGAGCAGTTCTTC. The chain couples TRBV6-1 to TRBJ2-1; D perhaps matches TRBD1 (6 bases). V was cut by 2 bases and J by 5 bases, with 16 bases left in between. The CDR3 spans 16 residues. Germline values: CDR1 MNHNS, CDR2 SASEGT.

The gene calls are TRBV11-2 and TRBJ2-1, with TRBD2 matching 11 bases. Germline V gene lookup returns CDR1 SGHAT and CDR2 FQNNGV. CDR3 length: 18 amino acids. V gave up 5 bases and J gave up 5 bases; unmatched junction bases: 14. CDR3 sequence reads: CASSPRRALAGGNNEQFF. CDR3 DNA: TGTGCCAGCAGCCCACGGCGGGCGCTAGCGGGGGGCAACAATGAGCAGTTCTTC. The complete variable domain, with remaining parts taken from reference TRBV11-2 and TRBJ2-1, reads EAGVAQSPRYKIIEKRQSVAFWCNPISGHATLYWYQQILGQGPKLLIQFQNNGVVDDSQLPKDRFSAERLKGVDSTLKIQPAKLEDSAVYLCASSPRRALAGGNNEQFFGPGTRLTVL.

By sample share, this clonotype is medium-sized (0.01 to 0.1%). V gene TRBV7-3 combines with J gene TRBJ2-1; no firm D call. The ends were cut back, 2 bases at V and 3 bases at J, with 8 bases in the middle. The germline V gene encodes CDR1 SGHTA and CDR2 FQGTGA. There are 14 residues in the CDR3. The CDR3 loop is CASSLSPIYNEQFF. The CDR3 bases are TGTGCCAGCAGCTTATCCCCCATCTACAATGAGCAGTTCTTC. The full variable domain, in which reference TRBV7-3 and TRBJ2-1 provide the parts outside the CDR3, is GAGVSQTPSNKVTEKGKYVELRCDPISGHTALYWYRQSLGQGPEFLIYFQGTGAADDSGLPNDRFFAVRPEGSVSTLKIQRTERGDSAVYLCASSLSPIYNEQFFGPGTRLTVL.

This clonotype has a count of ten or more. CDR3 coding DNA: TGTGCCAGCAGCCAAGAGGAGGGATTCGAGCAGTACTTC. Translating gives CASSQEEGFEQYF. V gene TRBV4-2 combines with J gene TRBJ2-7, with D perhaps matching TRBD2 (6 bases). The V and J ends lost 0 bases and 6 bases respectively, with 9 bases between them. The CDR3 length is 13 residues. Per the germline V gene, CDR1 is LGHNA and CDR2 is YNFKEQ.

This clonotype has just a few counts. This sequence joins TRBV7-9 and TRBJ2-4; possibly TRBD2 for D (6 bases). The CDR3 spans 14 residues. Germline loops: CDR1 SEHNR, CDR2 FQNEAQ (reference sequence). Trimming took 5 bases from V and 8 from J, leaving 16 bases between them. The CDR3 DNA sequence: TGTGCCAGCAGCCAGAGGGGAGGTGCGGACATTCAGTACTTC. Translation: CASSQRGGADIQYF.

This clonotype showed up just a few times. V usage is TRBV6-1 and J usage is TRBJ2-1; no clear D. Per the germline V gene, CDR1 is MNHNS and CDR2 is SASEGT. V was clipped by 6 bases and J by 5 bases, with 8 bases between them. The CDR3 has 12 amino acids. This CDR3 reads CASSENHNEQFF. CDR3 in DNA: TGTGCCAGCAGCGAGAACCACAATGAGCAGTTCTTC.

CDR3: CASSSDRGEGYTF. The CDR3 DNA reads as TGTGCCAGCAGCTCGGACAGGGGAGAGGGCTACACCTTC. This chain uses TRBV7-2 with TRBJ1-2; 9 positions agree with TRBD1. With V trimmed by 4 bases and J by 8 bases, 5 bases remained unmatched. Germline-derived CDR1 and CDR2 are SGHTA and FQGNSA. CDR3 length equals 13 residues. Together with reference TRBV7-2 and TRBJ1-2, the CDR3 gives the full variable domain: GAGVSQSPSNKVTEKGKDVELRCDPISGHTALYWYRQSLGQGLEFLIYFQGNSAPDKSGLPSDRFSAERTGGSVSTLTIQRTQQEDSAVYLCASSSDRGEGYTFGSGTRLTVV.

There are a few counts of this clonotype. The chain joins TRBV7-2 to TRBJ2-7, with 11 nucleotides matching TRBD2. The length of the CDR3 is 14 residues. Germline V gene data show CDR1 as SGHTA and CDR2 as FQGNSA. Unmatched junction bases numbered 4, after V lost 6 bases and J lost 3 bases. The CDR3 spells CASRPGLADYEQYF. In DNA, the CDR3 is TGTGCCAGCAGACCGGGACTAGCGGACTACGAGCAGTACTTC.

This clonotype turned up a few times. The chain recombines TRBV5-1 with TRBJ2-3; D is undetermined. Deletions cut 0 bases from V and 4 bases from J, with 9 bases between. CDR1 SGHRS and CDR2 YFSETQ come from the germline V gene. The CDR3 sequence is 14 residues long. CDR3 DNA sequence: TGCGCCAGCAGCTTGGCCCCGACCCCAGATACGCAGTATTTT. Its protein is CASSLAPTPDTQYF.

This sequence joins TRBV20-1 and TRBJ2-1, with 9 bases lining up with TRBD2. The V and J ends lost 3 bases and 0 bases, in that order; junction bases with no gene match: 9. Germline CDR1 and CDR2: DFQATT and SNEGSKA (reference sequence). This CDR3 comprises 17 residues. The CDR3 sequence: CSASGGRAPSSYNEQFF. In DNA, the CDR3 is TGCAGTGCTAGCGGCGGGAGGGCACCGAGCTCCTACAATGAGCAGTTCTTC.

The chain combines TRBV4-2 with TRBJ1-6; 10 bases are a match to TRBD1. The CDR3 sequence is 17 residues long. Germline CDR1 reads LGHNA; CDR2 reads YNFKEQ. Trimming cost V 3 bases and J 5 bases; bases outside gene matches: 7. Written as DNA, the CDR3 is TGTGCCAGCAGCCACGCAGACAGGGGGCAGAATAATTCACCCCTCCACTTT. It encodes CASSHADRGQNNSPLHF.

This clonotype was seen many times. The V and J genes are TRBV12-3 or TRBV12-4 and TRBJ2-3, with TRBD2 matching over 8 bases. The CDR3 extends over 14 amino acids. The trim removed 7 bases at V and 2 bases at J, leaving 5 bases unmatched. This CDR3 reads CASTRGGDTDTQYF. The CDR3 DNA reads as TGTGCCAGCACCCGGGGGGGGGACACAGATACGCAGTATTTT.

This clonotype occurred a few times. The gene calls are TRBV6-2 or TRBV6-3 and TRBJ1-5, with unresolved D. The CDR3 sequence is 13 residues long. Trimming cost V 4 bases and J 10 bases, with 14 bases left between them. In germline, CDR1 is MNHEY, CDR2 SVGEGT. The CDR3 DNA is TGTGCCAGCAGTTTACGACAACTCGGTCCCCAGCATTTT. Amino acids: CASSLRQLGPQHF.

Only a few counts were recorded for this clonotype. The J gene is TRBJ1-4, the V gene TRBV6-1, with 7 bases identical to TRBD1. The CDR3 is 15 amino acids. Trimming took 5 bases from V and 1 from J; bases not matched to a gene: 4. Germline lookup yields CDR1 MNHNS and CDR2 SASEGT. The CDR3 DNA follows: TGTGCCAGCAGTACCAACAGGGGAACTAATGAAAAACTGTTTTTT. Translating it yields CASSTNRGTNEKLFF.

Regarding this clonotype: Germline and junction disagree at one end, which may indicate a read error. The V and J genes are TRBV20-1 and TRBJ2-6, with 9 bases that match TRBD2. The CDR3 totals 21 residues. CDR1 DFQATT and CDR2 SNEGSKA come from the germline V gene (reference sequence). CDR3: CSARDESSGVATGSWANVLTF. The CDR3 DNA follows: TGCAGTGCTAGAGATGAATCTAGCGGGGTTGCAACCGGCTCTTGGGCCAACGTCCTGACTTTC.